These 31 T cell receptor beta chains came from one sample sequenced in a study of identical twins. TCRdb re-analysed the 5' RACE reads in MiXCR, keeping a single row per CDR3 protein. The data contain 410,000 or so distinct CDR3 sequences, less than 20% of them singletons. The sequencing input was naive T cells sorted from blood. These receptors came from a man aged 45-65 years in good health.

This clonotype was picked up many times. The chain is built from TRBV4-3 and TRBJ1-2, with D maybe TRBD1 (5 bases). The CDR3 contains 15 residues. V lost 0 bases, J lost 8 bases, and 16 bases lay in between. CDR1 and CDR2 (germline): LGHNA, YSLEER. The CDR3 loop reads CASSQDPQDSGGYTF. The CDR3 bases are TGCGCCAGCAGCCAAGACCCACAGGACTCAGGCGGCTACACCTTC.

This clonotype was seen only a few times. The chain uses TRBV29-1 and TRBJ2-7; D gene ambiguous. The CDR3 has 12 residues. Germline V gene data show CDR1 as SQVTM and CDR2 as ANQGSEA. V was pared by 4 bases and J by 0 bases, with 7 bases between. The chain's CDR3 is CSVGVSSYEQYF. CDR3 coding DNA: TGCAGCGTTGGTGTCAGCTCCTACGAGCAGTACTTC.

This clonotype was recorded a few times. The chain has TRBV4-1 and TRBJ1-5; 7 nucleotides line up with TRBD1. J lost 3 bases, V lost 2 bases, and 4 bases had no gene match. The CDR3 covers 15 residues. Germline CDR1 MGHRA, CDR2 YSYEKL. The CDR3 here is CASSQRGQYNQPQHF. Written as DNA, the CDR3 is TGCGCCAGCAGCCAACGGGGACAGTACAATCAGCCCCAGCATTTT.

V is TRBV5-1 and J is TRBJ2-2; the D gene could be TRBD1 or TRBD2 (5 bases each). Trimming shortened V by 6 bases and J by 8 bases, and 14 bases separated the two germline ends. Germline V lookup: CDR1 SGHRS, CDR2 YFSETQ. CDR3 size: 13 residues. CDR3 loop: CASNWDLGGELFF. CDR3 sequence (DNA): TGCGCCAGCAACTGGGACCTCGGGGGGGAGCTGTTTTTT.

In this sample, this clonotype turned up a few times. The V call is TRBV11-1, the J call TRBJ2-3; D possibly matches TRBD1 or TRBD2 (6 bases each). Germline CDR1 is SGHAT and CDR2 is FQDESV (reference sequence). This CDR3 is 18 amino acids long. Deletions cut 7 bases from V and 0 bases from J, with 23 bases between. CDR3 sequence reads: CASNRRGISGESTDTQYF. Written as DNA, the CDR3 is TGTGCCAGCAACCGGCGGGGTATTTCAGGGGAAAGCACAGATACGCAGTATTTT.

This clonotype turned up a few times. The chain uses TRBV20-1 and TRBJ2-3, with TRBD2 matching 9 bases. The CDR3 totals 16 residues. From germline, CDR1 is DFQATT and CDR2 SNEGSKA (reference sequence). V lost 1 base and J lost 3; bases outside the gene matches: 8. The CDR3 DNA is TGCAGTGCTAGAGGAAATAGCGGGAGTGGGACAGATACGCAGTATTTT. Its protein is CSARGNSGSGTDTQYF.

The sample holds a few counts of this clonotype. The chain links TRBV6-6 to TRBJ2-1; 7 bases match TRBD1. Germline V gene lookup returns CDR1 MNHNY and CDR2 SVGAGI (reference sequence). This CDR3 has 13 amino acids. Trimming took 9 bases from V and 4 from J; bases not matched to a gene: 6. In DNA form, the CDR3 reads TGTGCCAGTCGACAGGGTTTATACAATGAGCAGTTCTTC. This encodes CASRQGLYNEQFF.

This rearrangement joins TRBV6-2 or TRBV6-3 to TRBJ2-1, with a possible D match to TRBD2 (6 bases). Trimming removed 6 bases at V and 8 bases at J, with 8 bases between. The germline CDR1 and CDR2 sequences are MNHEY and SVGEGT. The CDR3 covers 11 residues. The DNA for the CDR3 is TGTGCCAGCAGCCGGAGGGATGAGCAGTTCTTC. Its translation: CASSRRDEQFF.

The chain links TRBV25-1 to TRBJ2-7, with 7 nucleotides matching TRBD2. J was trimmed by 3 bases and V by 4 bases; bases with no gene match: 6. The CDR3 spans 14 residues. Looked up from germline, CDR1 is MGHDK and CDR2 is SYGVNS. The CDR3 region is CASSGPGGGYEQYF. The CDR3 nucleotides read TGTGCCAGCAGTGGGCCCGGCGGGGGCTACGAGCAGTACTTC.

This chain connects TRBV7-9 to TRBJ2-1; 9 nucleotides line up with TRBD2. Germline assignment: CDR1 SEHNR and CDR2 FQNEAQ (reference sequence). The CDR3 runs 14 residues. The V and J ends lost 6 bases and 8 bases, in that order; junction bases with no gene match: 8. The CDR3 sequence: CASSLVAGVHEQFF. CDR3 DNA sequence: TGTGCCAGCAGTTTGGTAGCGGGGGTGCATGAGCAGTTCTTC.

On this clonotype itself: A much more abundant neighbour one base away suggests this may be a read error. The CDR3 bases are TGCAGTGCTAGAGGTCCCTTACTAGCGGAAGTAGGGAATGAGCAGTTCTTC. It translates to CSARGPLLAEVGNEQFF. This rearrangement joins TRBV20-1 to TRBJ2-1; the match to TRBD2 covers 8 bases. V lost 1 base, J lost 7 bases, and 15 bases stayed unmatched. Per germline, CDR1 DFQATT and CDR2 SNEGSKA (reference sequence). This CDR3 is built from 17 residues.

This clonotype was seen only a few times. The chain carries TRBV6-1 and TRBJ2-2; D is unresolved. This CDR3 is built from 12 residues. Trimming stripped 3 bases from V and 3 bases from J, with 2 bases between. Germline V gives CDR1 MNHNS, CDR2 SASEGT. The CDR3 DNA follows: TGTGCCAGCAGTGATTACACCGGGGAGCTGTTTTTT. This sequence encodes CASSDYTGELFF.

This clonotype was observed at least ten times. The chain couples TRBV20-1 to TRBJ2-1, with TRBD2 matching 8 bases. This CDR3 is built from 13 residues. Germline values: CDR1 DFQATT, CDR2 SNEGSKA (reference sequence). V gave up 8 bases and J gave up 4 bases; unmatched junction bases: 7. CDR3 DNA sequence: TGCAGTACCTCCGGCGGGGGGTACAATGAGCAGTTCTTC. This sequence encodes CSTSGGGYNEQFF.

This clonotype was seen many times. The chain uses TRBV6-1 and TRBJ2-1; 9 positions match TRBD2. J gave up 4 bases and V 6 bases, and 13 bases lay outside the gene matches. CDR3 size: 17 residues. Germline V lookup: CDR1 MNHNS, CDR2 SASEGT. The CDR3 reads CASSFWGGSGRYNEQFF. The CDR3 DNA follows: TGTGCCAGCAGCTTTTGGGGTGGGAGCGGGAGGTACAATGAGCAGTTCTTC.

This clonotype was seen a few times. V gene TRBV21-1 combines with J gene TRBJ2-7; the D call of TRBD1 is as the table states it, not checked on the DNA. TRBV21-1 is flagged as a pseudogene. This CDR3 contains 15 residues. CDR3 sequence reads: CASSSRDRSVYEQYF. DNA for the CDR3: TGTGCCAGCAGCTCCCGGGACAGGAGCGTCTACGAGCAGTACTTC.

The chain carries TRBV6-2 or TRBV6-3 and TRBJ2-4; D tentatively reads TRBD1 or TRBD2 (5 bases each). With 8 bases removed from V and 0 bases from J, the gap between germline ends came to 17 bases. Germline values: CDR1 MNHEY, CDR2 SVGEGT. This CDR3 contains 16 residues. The DNA of the CDR3 is TGTGCCAGCTCCCGAGGGACCGTCTCAGCCAAAAACATTCAGTACTTC. Encoded protein: CASSRGTVSAKNIQYF.

The rearrangement joins TRBV5-1 to TRBJ2-7; 7 bases match TRBD1. J was trimmed by 3 bases and V by 4 bases; bases with no gene match: 13. This CDR3 comprises 16 residues. Germline CDR1 reads SGHRS; CDR2 reads YFSETQ. CDR3 sequence: CASSVGHRGRNYEQYF. In DNA form, the CDR3 reads TGCGCCAGCAGCGTTGGGCATAGGGGGCGCAACTACGAGCAGTACTTC.

The chain employs TRBV7-8 and TRBJ2-3, with 9 bases that match TRBD2. V was pared by 5 bases and J by 4 bases, with 13 bases of the junction left unmatched. The V gene's germline CDR1 is SGHVS and CDR2 FQNEAQ. The CDR3 covers 17 residues. The CDR3: CASSPIAGASIADTQYF. CDR3 nucleotide sequence: TGTGCCAGCAGCCCTATAGCGGGGGCTTCTATAGCAGATACGCAGTATTTT.

This clonotype has ten or more counts. This sequence joins TRBV7-8 and TRBJ2-1; D gene unclear. Trimming pared 7 bases from V and 5 bases from J, leaving 9 bases between. The V gene's germline CDR1 is SGHVS and CDR2 FQNEAQ. The CDR3 is made up of 12 amino acids. The CDR3 region is CASNDRNNEQFF. The CDR3, as DNA: TGTGCCAGCAACGATCGGAACAATGAGCAGTTCTTC.

This chain connects TRBV7-2 to TRBJ2-7, with 7 bases matching TRBD2. Germline V gives CDR1 SGHTA, CDR2 FQGNSA. The CDR3 covers 15 residues. Trimming at V came to 1 base and at J to 2 bases, leaving 5 bases not matched to a gene. CDR3 protein: CASSLGGTTTYEQYF. CDR3 coding DNA: TGTGCCAGCAGCTTAGGGGGGACTACAACCTACGAGCAGTACTTC.

The chain is built from TRBV21-1 and TRBJ2-1; TRBD1 is taken as the D call from the table, unchecked against the DNA. TRBV21-1 is given as a pseudogene. The CDR3 runs 16 residues. CDR3 sequence (DNA): TGTGCCAGCAGTTATGAGGGGATAACCTCCTACAATGAGCAGTTCTTC. Its translation: CASSYEGITSYNEQFF.

This clonotype was counted ten times or more. The V gene is TRBV11-1, the J gene TRBJ2-5, with 9 positions matching TRBD2. Germline CDR1 and CDR2: SGHAT and FQDESV (reference sequence). The CDR3 consists of 16 residues. V gave up 1 base and J gave up 2 bases; unmatched junction bases: 5. The CDR3 DNA follows: TGTGCCAGCAGCTTAGGGGGTCTAGCGGGACAAGAGACCCAGTACTTC. Protein sequence: CASSLGGLAGQETQYF.

The sample holds a few counts of this clonotype. CDR3 coding DNA: TGTGCCAGCAGCGGCCTAGGGGATACGCAGTATTTT. Translated: CASSGLGDTQYF. This rearrangement joins TRBV12-3 or TRBV12-4 to TRBJ2-3, with no clear D. The CDR3 has 12 amino acids. The V end lost 6 bases, the J end lost 6 bases, and 10 bases lay between the germline ends.

V gene TRBV27 combines with J gene TRBJ2-7; the match to TRBD2 covers 10 bases. Trimming cost V 7 bases and J 6 bases; bases outside gene matches: 15. In germline, CDR1 is MNHEY, CDR2 SMNVEV (reference sequence). This CDR3 is built from 16 residues. CDR3 nucleotides: TGTGCCAGCAACCTAGCGGGAGAGTTTGAGGGTCTCGAGCAGTACTTC. This codes for CASNLAGEFEGLEQYF.

The chain recombines TRBV6-6 with TRBJ2-1, with a possible D match to TRBD2 (5 bases). The germline V gene has CDR1 MNHNY and CDR2 SVGAGI (reference sequence). The CDR3 sequence is 11 residues long. V shed 6 bases and J shed 9 bases, with 9 bases lying between them. CDR3 in amino acids: CASRRSGEQFF. The CDR3 coding sequence is TGTGCCAGCAGGCGAAGCGGTGAGCAGTTCTTC.

The CDR3, as DNA: TGTGCCAGCAGCCCATTTCTAGCGCGGAGCACAGATACGCAGTATTTT. Translation: CASSPFLARSTDTQYF. The chain carries TRBV3-1 and TRBJ2-3, with D perhaps matching TRBD2 (6 bases). The germline gives CDR1 LGHDT, CDR2 YNNKEL (reference sequence). This CDR3 spans 16 amino acids. Trimming shortened V by 4 bases and J by 0 bases, and 14 bases separated the two germline ends.

This clonotype occurred a few times. The rearrangement uses TRBV12-3 or TRBV12-4 and TRBJ1-2; D gene unclear. Deletions cut 7 bases from V and 8 bases from J, with 17 bases between. The length of the CDR3 is 13 residues. CDR3 sequence reads: CASTLRENKGYTF. Here the CDR3 DNA reads TGTGCCAGCACCCTTCGGGAGAATAAGGGCTACACCTTC.

This clonotype has only a few counts. The genes are TRBV12-3 or TRBV12-4 and TRBJ2-7, with D maybe TRBD2 (6 bases). The CDR3 spans 14 residues. Trimming took off 7 bases at V and 6 bases at J, with 19 bases between the two ends. Here the CDR3 reads CASTFMEGIREQYF. CDR3 nucleotide sequence: TGTGCCAGCACCTTCATGGAGGGAATCCGCGAGCAGTACTTC.

This chain's CDR3 is CASGSGVEGNTIYF. CDR3 nucleotide sequence: TGTGCCAGCGGCTCCGGGGTCGAAGGAAACACCATATATTTT. V is TRBV7-9 and J is TRBJ1-3; unclear D gene. CDR1 is SEHNR and CDR2 is FQNEAQ in the germline V gene (reference sequence). This CDR3 is built from 14 residues. V shed 8 bases and J shed 4 bases, with 15 bases lying between them.

The sample holds many counts of this clonotype. The chain carries TRBV15 and TRBJ2-7; the match to TRBD2 covers 9 bases. The CDR3 contains 13 residues. Germline V lookup: CDR1 LNHNV, CDR2 YYDKDF (reference sequence). After removal of 5 bases from V and 4 bases from J, the junction contained 3 bases not matched to a gene. CDR3 coding DNA: TGTGCCACCAGCCTGACTAGCGGTTACGAGCAGTACTTC. It translates to CATSLTSGYEQYF.

The J gene is TRBJ2-2, the V gene TRBV7-2, with 10 nucleotides matching TRBD1. CDR1 is SGHTA, CDR2 FQGNSA, per germline. The CDR3 consists of 16 residues. J was trimmed by 4 bases and V by 6 bases; bases with no gene match: 8. The CDR3 DNA follows: TGTGCCAGCAGGTTACCGGGACAGGGGCGCACCGGGGAGCTGTTTTTT. Protein: CASRLPGQGRTGELFF.